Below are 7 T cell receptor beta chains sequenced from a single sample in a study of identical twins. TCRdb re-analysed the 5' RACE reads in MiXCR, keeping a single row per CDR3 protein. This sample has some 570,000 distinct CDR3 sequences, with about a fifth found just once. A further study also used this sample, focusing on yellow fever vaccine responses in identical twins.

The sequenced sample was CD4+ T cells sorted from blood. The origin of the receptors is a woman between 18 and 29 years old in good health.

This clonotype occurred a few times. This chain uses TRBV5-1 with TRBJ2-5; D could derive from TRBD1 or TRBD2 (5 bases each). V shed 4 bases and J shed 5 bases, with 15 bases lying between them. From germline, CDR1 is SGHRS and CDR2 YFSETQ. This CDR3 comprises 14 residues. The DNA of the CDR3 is TGCGCCAGCAGCGTAAACGACAGAGGGGAGACCCAGTACTTC. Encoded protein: CASSVNDRGETQYF.

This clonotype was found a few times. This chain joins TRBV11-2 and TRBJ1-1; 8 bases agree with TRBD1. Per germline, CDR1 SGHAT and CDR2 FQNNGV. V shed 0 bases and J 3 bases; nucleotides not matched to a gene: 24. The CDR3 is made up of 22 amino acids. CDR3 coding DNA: TGTGCCAGCAGCTTAGATTTCCGGGGACAGGTGAGAGGGCTCCGGGGTTACACTGAAGCTTTCTTT. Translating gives CASSLDFRGQVRGLRGYTEAFF.

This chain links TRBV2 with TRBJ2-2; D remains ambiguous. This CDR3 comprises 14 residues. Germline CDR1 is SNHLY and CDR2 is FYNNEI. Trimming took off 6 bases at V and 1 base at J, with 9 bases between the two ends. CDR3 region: CASRTDQNTGELFF. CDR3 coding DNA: TGTGCCAGCAGGACCGACCAGAACACCGGGGAGCTGTTTTTT.

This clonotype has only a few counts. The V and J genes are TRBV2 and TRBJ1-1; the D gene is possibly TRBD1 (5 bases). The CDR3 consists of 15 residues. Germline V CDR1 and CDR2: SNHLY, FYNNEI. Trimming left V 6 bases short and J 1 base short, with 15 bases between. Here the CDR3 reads CASSGGSGGNTEAFF. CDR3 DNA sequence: TGTGCCAGCAGCGGGGGGTCGGGAGGGAACACTGAAGCTTTCTTT.

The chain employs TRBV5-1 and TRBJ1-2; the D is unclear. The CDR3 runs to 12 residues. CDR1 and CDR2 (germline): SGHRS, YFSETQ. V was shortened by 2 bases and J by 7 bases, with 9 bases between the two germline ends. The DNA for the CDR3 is TGCGCCAGCAGCTTTGAGGGTTCTGGCTACACCTTC. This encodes CASSFEGSGYTF.

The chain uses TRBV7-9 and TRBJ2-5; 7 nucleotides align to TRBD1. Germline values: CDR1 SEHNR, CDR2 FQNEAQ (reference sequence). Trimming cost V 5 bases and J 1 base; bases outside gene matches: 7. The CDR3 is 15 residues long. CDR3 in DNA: TGTGCCAGCAGCGGAACCGGGACAGTCCAAGAGACCCAGTACTTC. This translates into CASSGTGTVQETQYF.

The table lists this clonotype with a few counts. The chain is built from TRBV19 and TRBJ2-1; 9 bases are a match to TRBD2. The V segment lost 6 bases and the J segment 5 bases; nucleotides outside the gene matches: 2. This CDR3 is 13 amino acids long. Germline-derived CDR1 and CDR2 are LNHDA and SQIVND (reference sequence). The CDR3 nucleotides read TGTGCCAGTAGGGGACTAGCCAACAATGAGCAGTTCTTC. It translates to CASRGLANNEQFF.